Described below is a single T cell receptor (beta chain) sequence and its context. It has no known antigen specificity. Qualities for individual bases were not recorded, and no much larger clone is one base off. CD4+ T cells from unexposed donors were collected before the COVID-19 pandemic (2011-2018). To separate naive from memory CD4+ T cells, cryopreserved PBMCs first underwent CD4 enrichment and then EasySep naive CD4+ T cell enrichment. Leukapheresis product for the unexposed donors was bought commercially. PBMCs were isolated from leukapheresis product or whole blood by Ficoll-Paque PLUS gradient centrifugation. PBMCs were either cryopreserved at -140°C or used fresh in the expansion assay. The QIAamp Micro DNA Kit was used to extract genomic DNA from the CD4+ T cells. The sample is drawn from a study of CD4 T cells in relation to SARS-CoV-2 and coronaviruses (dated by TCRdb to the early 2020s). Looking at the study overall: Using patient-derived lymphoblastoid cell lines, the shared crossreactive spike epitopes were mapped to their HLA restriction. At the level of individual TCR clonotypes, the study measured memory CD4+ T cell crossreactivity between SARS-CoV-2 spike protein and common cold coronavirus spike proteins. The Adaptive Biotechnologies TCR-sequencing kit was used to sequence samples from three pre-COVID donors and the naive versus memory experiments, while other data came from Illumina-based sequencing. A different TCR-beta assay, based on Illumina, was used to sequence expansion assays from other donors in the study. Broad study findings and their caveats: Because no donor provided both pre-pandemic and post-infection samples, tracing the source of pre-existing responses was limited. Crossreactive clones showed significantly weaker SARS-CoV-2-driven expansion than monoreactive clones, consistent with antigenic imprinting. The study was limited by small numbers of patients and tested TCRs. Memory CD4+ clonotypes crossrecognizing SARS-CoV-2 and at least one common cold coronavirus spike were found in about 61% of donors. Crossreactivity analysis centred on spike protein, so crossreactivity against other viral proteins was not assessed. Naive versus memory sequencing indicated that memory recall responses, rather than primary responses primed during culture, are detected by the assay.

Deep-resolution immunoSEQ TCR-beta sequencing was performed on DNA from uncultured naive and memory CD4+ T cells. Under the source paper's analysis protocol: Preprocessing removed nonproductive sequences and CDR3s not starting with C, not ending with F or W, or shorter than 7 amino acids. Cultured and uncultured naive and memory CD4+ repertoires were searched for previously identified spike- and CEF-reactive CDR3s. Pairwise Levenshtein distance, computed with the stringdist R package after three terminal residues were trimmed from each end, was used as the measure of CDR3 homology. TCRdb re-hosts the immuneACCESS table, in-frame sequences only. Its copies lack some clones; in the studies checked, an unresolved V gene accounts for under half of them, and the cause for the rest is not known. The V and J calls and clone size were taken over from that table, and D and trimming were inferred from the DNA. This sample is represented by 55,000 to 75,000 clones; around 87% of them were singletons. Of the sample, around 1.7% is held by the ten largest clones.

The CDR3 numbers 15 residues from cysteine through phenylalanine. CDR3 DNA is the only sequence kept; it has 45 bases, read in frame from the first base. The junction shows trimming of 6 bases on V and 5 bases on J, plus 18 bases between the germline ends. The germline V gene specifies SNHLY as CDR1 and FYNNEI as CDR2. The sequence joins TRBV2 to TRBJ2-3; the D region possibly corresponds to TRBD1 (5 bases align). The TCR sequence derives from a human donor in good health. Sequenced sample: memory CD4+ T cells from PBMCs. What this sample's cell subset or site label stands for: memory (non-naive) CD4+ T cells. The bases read TGTGCCAGCAGCGCCGTGCTAGGGGCTGGAGATACGCAGTATTTT. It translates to CASSAVLGAGDTQYF.